This entry features one TCR beta chain sequence. The V gene's germline CDR1 is SGHTA and CDR2 FQGNSA. The CDR3 is 13 residues long. V dropped 5 bases and J dropped 5 bases, with 13 bases sitting between them. A TCRbeta library incorporating unique molecular identifiers was prepared. TCRdb itself ran the PCR reads through MiXCR, one entry per CDR3 protein. The profile shows hundreds of thousands of distinct CDR3 sequences, over 9.5% of them singletons. The data derive from a study of T-cell reconstitution after alpha-beta-depleted transplantation in children. The source was PBMCs from the stem cell graft donor, collected from the stem cell graft. This chain joins TRBV7-2 and TRBJ2-7; D gene ambiguous. The origin of this receptor is a human donor who donated a stem cell graft to a child with acute myeloid leukemia. This CDR3 is CASSLRRTHEQYF. CDR3 coding DNA: TGTGCCAGCAGCCTACGCCGGACGCACGAGCAGTACTTC.